A selection of T cell receptor beta chains follows, all from one sample in a study of cytotoxic CD8 clonotypes in ibrutinib-treated CLL. Clones were sequenced by immunoSEQ multiplex PCR, and TCRdb holds only the in-frame ones, with some missing. The data show a few hundred thousand clones, 70% seen once. The sample consisted of PBMCs, taken after 24 months of ibrutinib treatment. The receptors here all came from a human donor with chronic lymphocytic leukemia. The CDR3 runs from the conserved cysteine through the conserved F or W. The D gene is left open where the match is weak. A clone size is listed for some rows: how often the clone was seen (once, few, many), or a class if it is expanded.

V: TRBV9; J: TRBJ2-5; D: TRBD1; size: .; DNA: TGTGCCAGCACCCCCGCTGGGGACAGTCGGGAGACCCAGTACTTC; CDR3: CASTPAGDSRETQYF
V: TRBV30; J: TRBJ2-7; D: .; size: .; DNA: TGTGCCTCCGGTCGGGGGAACTACGAGCAGTACTTC; CDR3: CASGRGNYEQYF
V: TRBV6-5; J: TRBJ1-5; D: .; size: .; DNA: TGTGCCAGCAGTTATAACAGGGTCAATCAGCCCCAGCATTTT; CDR3: CASSYNRVNQPQHF
V: TRBV29-1; J: TRBJ2-3; D: .; size: .; DNA: TGCAGCGCAGCCGGGGGCACAGATACGCAGTATTTT; CDR3: CSAAGGTDTQYF
V: TRBV30; J: TRBJ2-7; D: TRBD2; size: .; DNA: TGTGCCTGGAGGGGTGATAGCGGGAGGTACGAGCAGTACTTC; CDR3: CAWRGDSGRYEQYF
V: TRBV27; J: TRBJ2-3; D: TRBD2; size: .; DNA: TGTGCCAGCAGGCCTAGCGGGACTACAGATACGCAGTATTTT; CDR3: CASRPSGTTDTQYF
V: TRBV5-4; J: TRBJ2-2; D: TRBD2; size: .; DNA: TGTGCCAGCAGCTTGGGACCGGGACTAGCGGGCCACGGGGAGCTGTTTTTT; CDR3: CASSLGPGLAGHGELFF
V: TRBV6-6; J: TRBJ1-4; D: .; size: .; DNA: TGTGCCAGCAGTTACCCACGGGGGGGTGCTAATGAAAAACTGTTTTTT; CDR3: CASSYPRGGANEKLFF
V: TRBV19; J: TRBJ2-7; D: TRBD2; size: .; DNA: TGTGCCAGTAGTATCCTAAGCGGGAGCAGTGGCTACGAGCAGTACTTC; CDR3: CASSILSGSSGYEQYF
V: TRBV28; J: TRBJ1-5; D: TRBD1; size: .; DNA: TGTGCCAGCAGTTCCTTCGACAGGGCCAATCAGCCCCAGCATTTT; CDR3: CASSSFDRANQPQHF
V: TRBV5-8; J: TRBJ2-7; D: .; size: .; DNA: TGTGCCAGCCCAGACCCCCACGAGCAGTACTTC; CDR3: CASPDPHEQYF
V: TRBV9; J: TRBJ2-1; D: TRBD1; size: few; DNA: TGTGCCAGCAGCGTAGTGACAGGGAAAATAAGTGAGCAGTTCTTC; CDR3: CASSVVTGKISEQFF
V: TRBV4-3; J: TRBJ2-7; D: .; size: .; DNA: TGCGCCAGCAGCCAAGAAGCAGGGGGGACGTCCTACGAGCAGTACTTC; CDR3: CASSQEAGGTSYEQYF
V: TRBV28; J: TRBJ2-2; D: .; size: .; DNA: TGTGCCAGCCAAGAGCAGATGAACACCGGGGAGCTGTTTTTT; CDR3: CASQEQMNTGELFF
V: TRBV6-5; J: TRBJ2-7; D: .; size: few; DNA: TGTGCCAGCAGGGGGTACGAGCAGTACTTC; CDR3: CASRGYEQYF
V: TRBV6-6; J: TRBJ2-1; D: .; size: once; DNA: TGTGCCAGCAGACCCCCGACCGACTACAATGAGCAGTTCTTC; CDR3: CASRPPTDYNEQFF
V: TRBV15; J: TRBJ1-1; D: TRBD1; size: few; DNA: TGTGCCACCAGCAAATCAGGGGGCCCTGAAGCTTTCTTT; CDR3: CATSKSGGPEAFF
V: TRBV29-1; J: TRBJ1-5; D: .; size: .; DNA: TGCAGCGTCATGGGGCAGGTCGATCAGCCCCAGCATTTT; CDR3: CSVMGQVDQPQHF